Below are 31 T cell receptor beta chains sequenced from a single sample in a study of blood T cell repertoires in COVID-19. Assay: immunoSEQ multiplex PCR; the TCRdb copy retains only in-frame clones and omits some. The sample lists tens of thousands of clones, approximately 80% occurring once. The specimen sequenced was peripheral blood. These receptors all stem from an older man with active COVID-19.

In its sample, this clone was seen a few times. The rearrangement links TRBV18 to TRBJ1-6; D unresolved. V was cut by 2 bases and J by 7 bases, with 15 bases left in between. Germline CDR1 and CDR2: KGHSH and LQKENI. The CDR3 spans 16 residues. Here the CDR3 DNA reads TGTGCCAGCTCACCATCTATCCCGAGTTCAAATTCACCCCTCCACTTT. It translates to CASSPSIPSSNSPLHF.

This clone showed up just once. The V and J genes are TRBV6-5 and TRBJ1-6; D is unclear. Germline V gene data show CDR1 as MNHEY and CDR2 as SVGAGI. The CDR3 has 15 residues. V lost 0 bases to trimming and J lost 8 bases, with 11 bases between them. The CDR3 reads CASSYSYLGDSPLHF. CDR3 bases: TGTGCCAGCAGTTACTCTTACCTCGGGGATTCACCCCTCCACTTT.

This clone was picked up a small number of times. This chain uses TRBV4-1 with TRBJ2-3, with a weak D call TRBD2 (6 bases). CDR3 length: 15 residues. Trimming took off 2 bases at V and 6 bases at J, with 15 bases between the two ends. The V gene's germline CDR1 is MGHRA and CDR2 YSYEKL. The CDR3 loop is CASSQLWGVSDTQYF. In DNA, the CDR3 is TGCGCCAGCAGCCAATTGTGGGGGGTTTCGGATACGCAGTATTTT.

The rearrangement joins TRBV28 to TRBJ1-2; TRBD1 agrees at 11 bases. This CDR3 has 14 residues. V shed 7 bases, J shed 7 bases, and the junction held 8 bases outside the gene matches. Germline CDR1 MDHEN, CDR2 SYDVKM. The chain's CDR3 is CASTPGDRGFGYTF. As DNA, the CDR3 is TGTGCCAGCACCCCAGGGGACAGGGGGTTTGGCTACACCTTC.

V and J are TRBV6-2 or TRBV6-3 and TRBJ2-2, with 9 bases fitting TRBD2. The CDR3 extends over 16 amino acids. V lost 0 bases to trimming and J lost 4 bases; unmatched junction nucleotides: 3. Germline V gene sequence: CDR1 MNHEY, CDR2 SVGEGT. The CDR3 DNA is TGTGCCAGCAGTTACTCGAGCGGGGGGCCCACCGGGGAGCTGTTTTTT. It translates to CASSYSSGGPTGELFF.

The chain couples TRBV7-2 to TRBJ2-5, with 9 bases fitting TRBD1. This CDR3 contains 16 residues. Trimming removed 2 bases from V and 3 bases from J; junction bases left unmatched: 7. Germline V gene sequence: CDR1 SGHTA, CDR2 FQGNSA. CDR3 region: CASSLRAGQGKETQYF. The CDR3 coding sequence is TGTGCCAGCAGCTTACGGGCGGGACAGGGTAAAGAGACCCAGTACTTC. Using reference TRBV7-2 and TRBJ2-5 for the parts outside the CDR3, the full variable domain is GAGVSQSPSNKVTEKGKDVELRCDPISGHTALYWYRQSLGQGLEFLIYFQGNSAPDKSGLPSDRFSAERTGGSVSTLTIQRTQQEDSAVYLCASSLRAGQGKETQYFGPGTRLLVL.

The gene calls are TRBV12-5 and TRBJ2-7; tentatively, D is TRBD2 (5 bases). The CDR3 loop spans 11 amino acids. The V end was cut by 6 bases, the J end by 11 bases, with 14 bases between. Germline values: CDR1 LGHNT, CDR2 FRNRAP. The CDR3 here is CASGTTNKEYF. The CDR3, as DNA: TGTGCTAGTGGCACGACTAATAAGGAGTACTTC.

The J gene is TRBJ2-7, the V gene TRBV19; D is uncertain. V lost 5 bases to trimming and J lost 0 bases, with 14 bases between them. Germline values: CDR1 LNHDA, CDR2 SQIVND (reference sequence). The CDR3 is 15 amino acids. The CDR3 region is CASSLGSLSSYEQYF. The CDR3 DNA follows: TGTGCCAGTAGTCTGGGCAGTCTGAGCTCCTACGAGCAGTACTTC.

V and J are TRBV7-2 and TRBJ2-3; the match to TRBD2 covers 8 bases. The CDR3 has 16 amino acids. V lost 5 bases to trimming and J lost 4 bases; unmatched junction nucleotides: 11. The germline CDR1 and CDR2 sequences are SGHTA and FQGNSA. The CDR3 coding sequence is TGTGCCAGCAGCCCCTACCGGGGGGGGGCCGCAGATACGCAGTATTTT. It is translated as CASSPYRGGAADTQYF.

CDR3 loop: CASSFQGVETQYF. The CDR3 coding sequence is TGTGCCAGCAGCTTCCAGGGGGTTGAGACCCAGTACTTC. The V and J genes are TRBV5-5 and TRBJ2-5; 7 bases are a match to TRBD1. Unmatched junction bases numbered 3, after V lost 2 bases and J lost 5 bases. The CDR3 length is 13 residues. Germline CDR1 reads SGHKS; CDR2 reads YYEKEE (reference sequence).

CDR3 in amino acids: CASSIRTPSGANVLTF. DNA of the CDR3: TGTGCCAGTAGTATCAGGACACCCTCTGGGGCCAACGTCCTGACTTTC. The genes are TRBV19 and TRBJ2-6; D is possibly TRBD1 (5 bases). CDR1 is LNHDA, CDR2 SQIVND, per germline (reference sequence). The CDR3 loop spans 16 amino acids. Deletions cut 3 bases from V and 0 bases from J, with 9 bases between. The whole variable domain, remainder taken from reference TRBV19 and TRBJ2-6, is DGGITQSPKYLFRKEGQNVTLSCEQNLNHDAMYWYRQDPGQGLRLIYYSQIVNDFQKGDIAEGYSVSREKKESFPLTVTSAQKNPTAFYLCASSIRTPSGANVLTFGAGSRLTVL.

The gene calls are TRBV27 and TRBJ2-7; TRBD1 aligns across 9 bases. In germline, CDR1 is MNHEY, CDR2 SMNVEV (reference sequence). Trimming removed 0 bases from V and 6 bases from J; junction bases left unmatched: 6. This CDR3 has 15 residues. This CDR3 is CASSLSNRGLTEQYF. DNA for the CDR3: TGTGCCAGCAGTTTATCGAACAGGGGGCTAACCGAGCAGTACTTC.

This chain uses TRBV7-2 with TRBJ2-5; a possible D gene is TRBD2 (5 bases). Germline V CDR1 and CDR2: SGHTA, FQGNSA. V lost 1 base and J lost 2, with 11 bases in between. This CDR3 region has 15 residues. This chain's CDR3 is CASSLGGPRQETQYF. DNA of the CDR3: TGTGCCAGCAGCTTAGGCGGGCCCAGGCAAGAGACCCAGTACTTC.

This clone was recorded a few times. The chain combines TRBV5-8 with TRBJ2-7; D remains unclear. Germline loops: CDR1 SGHTS, CDR2 YDEGEE. CDR3 length: 13 amino acids. Trimming took off 0 bases at V and 3 bases at J, with 7 bases between the two ends. The CDR3 here is CASSLATGYEQYF. The CDR3 nucleotides read TGTGCCAGCAGCTTGGCTACCGGCTACGAGCAGTACTTC.

This clone was recorded only once. Sequence at one end of the junction differs from germline and may be a read error. Written as DNA, the CDR3 is TGTGCCAGCAGTGGAGGAGGGAGCAGGGAGAAACCCTTC. Translation: CASSGGGSREKPF. The rearrangement links TRBV2 to TRBJ1-2, with D possibly matching TRBD1 (5 bases). Germline V gene sequence: CDR1 SNHLY, CDR2 FYNNEI. CDR3 length: 13 amino acids.

V and J are TRBV20-1 and TRBJ2-1, with D unresolved. V lost 3 bases and J 10 bases, leaving 7 bases between the germline ends. The CDR3 is 10 residues long. Germline CDR1 and CDR2: DFQATT and SNEGSKA (reference sequence). CDR3 in DNA: TGCAGTGCTAGTAATCTAGAGCAGTTCTTC. Amino acids: CSASNLEQFF.

The V gene is TRBV6-4, the J gene TRBJ2-3; 7 bases are shared with TRBD2. The ends lost 4 bases at V and 2 bases at J; junction bases unmatched: 3. Germline assignment: CDR1 MRHNA and CDR2 SNTAGT. The CDR3 length is 14 residues. The CDR3 DNA follows: TGTGCCAGCAGTGGGGAGGGAACCACAGATACGCAGTATTTT. Protein product: CASSGEGTTDTQYF.

Remarks on this clone: The same CDR3 can be traced to other DNA sequences in this sample. The CDR3 sequence is CASSRQLASTDTQYF. CDR3 sequence (DNA): TGTGCCAGCAGCCGGCAACTAGCGTCGACGGATACGCAGTATTTT. The chain is built from TRBV14 and TRBJ2-3; TRBD2 aligns across 7 bases. Germline V gene sequence: CDR1 SGHDN, CDR2 FVKESK. The V and J ends lost 4 bases and 6 bases, in that order; junction bases with no gene match: 10. This CDR3 comprises 15 residues.

V gene TRBV6-2 or TRBV6-3 combines with J gene TRBJ2-5; a weak D match, TRBD1 (5 bases). The CDR3 has 14 amino acids. Germline CDR1 and CDR2: MNHEY and SVGEGT. Trimming took 2 bases from V and 4 from J, leaving 11 bases between them. The CDR3 DNA follows: TGTGCCAGCAGTTACCCTCAGGGTAGAGAGACCCAGTACTTC. Translated, it gives CASSYPQGRETQYF.

The genes are TRBV7-8 and TRBJ2-1, with a possible D match to TRBD2 (6 bases). CDR3 length equals 14 residues. Germline CDR1 is SGHVS and CDR2 is FQNEAQ. The V gene lost 1 base and the J gene lost 9 bases, with 13 bases spanning the gap. The CDR3 nucleotides read TGTGCCAGCAGCTTAGATTGGGGGAGGAGTGAGCAGTTCTTC. Amino acids: CASSLDWGRSEQFF.

This chain connects TRBV6-2 or TRBV6-3 to TRBJ2-1; D is ambiguous. CDR3 size: 13 residues. The germline CDR1 and CDR2 sequences are MNHEY and SVGEGT. Trimming pared 6 bases from V and 4 bases from J, leaving 10 bases between. The CDR3 DNA is TGTGCCAGCAGCTTAACGACTTACAATGAGCAGTTCTTC. It is translated as CASSLTTYNEQFF.

The gene calls are TRBV7-2 and TRBJ1-2; tentatively, D is TRBD1 (6 bases). V shed 1 base and J shed 8 bases, with 17 bases lying between them. The CDR3 contains 15 residues. Germline V CDR1 and CDR2: SGHTA, FQGNSA. CDR3 coding DNA: TGTGCCAGCAGCTTAGGTCGTCGGGGGGCGGACGGCTACACCTTC. Its translation: CASSLGRRGADGYTF.

CDR3 amino acids: CASIIGGQGSQPQHF. The CDR3 region has the DNA TGTGCCAGCATTATCGGGGGACAGGGATCTCAGCCCCAGCATTTT. V usage is TRBV28 and J usage is TRBJ1-5; 9 bases map to TRBD1. Germline assignment: CDR1 MDHEN and CDR2 SYDVKM. Germline trimming cut 7 bases from V and 6 bases from J; bases unmatched to any gene: 10. This CDR3 contains 15 residues.

The CDR3 DNA is TGTGCCAGCAGCCCGGGAACACAGGGGACCACTGAAGCTTTCTTT. Amino acid sequence: CASSPGTQGTTEAFF. The rearrangement joins TRBV3-1 (or the pseudogene TRBV3-2) to TRBJ1-1; 7 bases fit TRBD1. CDR3 length: 15 amino acids. V was clipped by 4 bases and J by 4 bases; unmatched bases: 9. From germline, CDR1 is LGHDT and CDR2 YNNKEL (reference sequence).

The CDR3 sequence: CASSLADRTEAFF. CDR3 nucleotides: TGTGCCAGCAGCTTGGCGGACAGGACCGAAGCTTTCTTT. The rearrangement links TRBV5-6 to TRBJ1-1; 7 nucleotides align to TRBD1. This CDR3 spans 13 amino acids. V lost 0 bases, J lost 8 bases, and 4 bases stayed unmatched. Germline CDR1 is SGHDT and CDR2 is YYEEEE.

CDR3 nucleotides: TGTGCCAGCAGTTCCTGGACTAGCGGAGCCTACGAGCAGTACTTC. It yields the protein CASSSWTSGAYEQYF. The chain is built from TRBV6-2 or TRBV6-3 and TRBJ2-7; 10 bases align to TRBD2. From germline, CDR1 is MNHEY and CDR2 SVGEGT. This CDR3 region has 15 residues. The V and J ends lost 4 bases and 2 bases, in that order; junction bases with no gene match: 5.

The CDR3 DNA follows: TGTGCCAGCAGCTTGACCGGGACAGCAAACTATGGCTACACCTTC. Translating gives CASSLTGTANYGYTF. The chain has TRBV11-2 and TRBJ1-2; 7 bases line up with TRBD1. The CDR3 length is 15 residues. Germline V gives CDR1 SGHAT, CDR2 FQNNGV. V lost 3 bases to trimming and J lost 2 bases; unmatched junction nucleotides: 6.

The chain couples TRBV6-2 or TRBV6-3 to TRBJ2-3; D possibly corresponds to TRBD1 (6 bases). In germline, CDR1 is MNHEY, CDR2 SVGEGT. Between the trimmed V and J ends, which lost 6 bases and 4 bases, there was a span of 14 bases. This CDR3 has 14 residues. CDR3 protein: CASSAEGVSDTQYF. The DNA for the CDR3 is TGTGCCAGCAGCGCTGAGGGGGTTTCAGATACGCAGTATTTT.

The V call is TRBV4-1, the J call TRBJ1-2; D may be TRBD1 (5 bases). With 1 base removed from V and 7 bases from J, the gap between germline ends came to 16 bases. The CDR3 has 15 amino acids. From germline, CDR1 is MGHRA and CDR2 YSYEKL. CDR3: CASSQAVDSLGGYTF. The CDR3 bases are TGCGCCAGCAGCCAAGCGGTCGACAGTCTAGGTGGCTACACCTTC.

The rearrangement links TRBV9 to TRBJ1-2; 9 positions agree with TRBD1. The CDR3 contains 16 residues. The V gene's germline CDR1 is SGDLS and CDR2 YYNGEE. Germline trimming cut 0 bases from V and 2 bases from J; bases unmatched to any gene: 5. In DNA, the CDR3 is TGTGCCAGCAGCGTAGCGGGGACAGGGCTAAACTATGGCTACACCTTC. The encoded protein is CASSVAGTGLNYGYTF.

As to this clone: One end of the junction fails to match germline, which may point to a read error. This chain joins TRBV7-7 and TRBJ2-7; 9 nucleotides line up with TRBD1. The CDR3 loop spans 15 amino acids. CDR1 is SSHAT, CDR2 FNYEAQ, per germline (reference sequence). The CDR3 coding sequence is TGTGCTAGCAGCGCCGGGACAGGGAGCTCCTACGAGCAGTACTTC. Translated: CASSAGTGSSYEQYF.